The 32 T cell receptor beta chains below were found in one sample sequenced in a study of patients and donors after allogeneic stem cell transplantation. Each CDR3 protein gets one entry after TCRdb re-called the RT-PCR reads with MiXCR. This sample yields about 410,000 distinct CDR3 sequences, of which more than 15% are seen a single time; 7% to 7.5% belongs to the top ten. Sequenced material: blood, either unsorted or a sorted T cell fraction (not recorded which). All receptors come from a human donor who was either an allogeneic HSCT recipient or a stem cell or donor lymphocyte infusion donor (not recorded which). It is not recorded whose cells these are; they may come from a transplant donor.

The rearrangement joins TRBV19 to TRBJ2-5, with 9 bases fitting TRBD2. The V and J ends lost 5 bases and 2 bases, in that order; junction bases with no gene match: 6. This CDR3 is built from 15 residues. The germline CDR1 and CDR2 sequences are LNHDA and SQIVND (reference sequence). The CDR3 coding sequence is TGTGCCAGTAGTGTGGGTAGCGGGGGTCAAGAGACCCAGTACTTC. Translation: CASSVGSGGQETQYF.

This clonotype was detected a few times. This sequence joins TRBV15 and TRBJ1-5; 9 nucleotides align to TRBD1. Germline CDR1 is LNHNV and CDR2 is YYDKDF (reference sequence). V trimming: 2 bases; J trimming: 6 bases; junction bases outside the gene matches: 5. This CDR3 has 15 residues. The CDR3 here is CATSRPQGAIQPQHF. The CDR3 region has the DNA TGTGCCACCAGCAGACCACAGGGGGCGATTCAGCCCCAGCATTTT. The whole variable domain, filled in from reference TRBV15 and TRBJ1-5, reads DAMVIQNPRYQVTQFGKPVTLSCSQTLNHNVMYWYQQKSSQAPKLLFHYYDKDFNNEADTPDNFQSRRPNTSFCFLDIRSPGLGDTAMYLCATSRPQGAIQPQHFGDGTRLSIL.

This clonotype was detected a few times. This chain connects TRBV30 to TRBJ1-1; no reliable D call. The V and J ends lost 2 bases and 5 bases respectively, with 15 bases between them. The CDR3 has 14 residues. CDR1 is GTSNPN, CDR2 SVGIG, per germline (reference sequence). DNA for the CDR3: TGTGCCTGGAGTAAAGAGATCCGCCGGACTGAAGCTTTCTTT. It encodes CAWSKEIRRTEAFF.

Points on this clonotype: Possible read error: a much larger clone is one base away. This chain's CDR3 is CASSGQADQPQHF. The CDR3 DNA follows: TGTGCCAGCAGCGGGCAAGCGGATCAGCCCCAGCATTTT. The V and J genes are TRBV7-9 and TRBJ1-5, with D uncertain. V was clipped by 5 bases and J by 5 bases, with 10 bases between them. Germline CDR1 is SEHNR and CDR2 is FQNEAQ (reference sequence). CDR3 length: 13 amino acids.

This clonotype was seen a few times. The V and J genes are TRBV20-1 and TRBJ1-1; unclear D gene. The CDR3 is 15 residues long. The ends were cut back, 0 bases at V and 4 bases at J, with 15 bases in the middle. Germline loops: CDR1 DFQATT, CDR2 SNEGSKA (reference sequence). In DNA form, the CDR3 reads TGCAGTGCTAGAGATGAAGTTTGGTGGAGCACTGAAGCTTTCTTT. This encodes CSARDEVWWSTEAFF.

The chain links TRBV20-1 to TRBJ1-5; tentative D call: TRBD1 (5 bases). The CDR3 runs 13 residues. V was trimmed by 5 bases and J by 4 bases, leaving 12 bases between them. Germline assignment: CDR1 DFQATT and CDR2 SNEGSKA (reference sequence). Here the CDR3 reads CSASGDGNQPQHF. The CDR3, as DNA: TGCAGTGCTTCTGGGGACGGGAATCAGCCCCAGCATTTT.

This clonotype was observed a handful of times. The gene calls are TRBV5-6 and TRBJ2-4; tentative D call: TRBD2 (5 bases). The germline V gene encodes CDR1 SGHDT and CDR2 YYEEEE. The CDR3 totals 14 residues. Trimming stripped 6 bases from V and 9 bases from J, with 19 bases between. CDR3 loop: CASTPVGGGGIQYF. The DNA of the CDR3 is TGTGCCAGCACTCCTGTGGGTGGAGGCGGCATTCAGTACTTC.

This clonotype showed up many times. This chain links TRBV11-1 with TRBJ2-1, with D tentatively TRBD1 (5 bases). Germline lookup yields CDR1 SGHAT and CDR2 FQDESV (reference sequence). CDR3 size: 13 residues. The V gene lost 0 bases and the J gene lost 7 bases, with 7 bases spanning the gap. The CDR3 is CASSLAGLNEQFF. Here the CDR3 DNA reads TGTGCCAGCAGCTTAGCGGGGCTAAATGAGCAGTTCTTC.

The V call is TRBV2, the J call TRBJ1-2; D is undetermined. The CDR3 is 13 amino acids. V shed 0 bases and J shed 6 bases, with 8 bases lying between them. The germline V gene encodes CDR1 SNHLY and CDR2 FYNNEI. CDR3 in DNA: TGTGCCAGCAGTGAAGCGTGGCAGAATGGCTACACCTTC. This sequence encodes CASSEAWQNGYTF.

V and J are TRBV5-1 and TRBJ1-3, with 7 bases lining up with TRBD1. Germline V gives CDR1 SGHRS, CDR2 YFSETQ. This CDR3 has 16 residues. The V segment lost 0 bases and the J segment 4 bases; nucleotides outside the gene matches: 7. Written as DNA, the CDR3 is TGCGCCAGCAGCTTGGATGACAGGGTGTACGGAAACACCATATATTTT. Translated, it gives CASSLDDRVYGNTIYF.

This clonotype was observed a few times. This chain joins TRBV6-1 and TRBJ2-1, with 7 bases that match TRBD2. The trim removed 5 bases at V and 10 bases at J, leaving 11 bases unmatched. The germline CDR1 and CDR2 sequences are MNHNS and SASEGT. CDR3 size: 14 residues. CDR3 sequence: CASSPSGSGGEQFF. The CDR3 coding sequence is TGTGCCAGCAGTCCGTCCGGATCGGGAGGCGAGCAGTTCTTC.

This clonotype has a handful of counts. This sequence joins TRBV4-3 and TRBJ1-5, with TRBD1 identical over 8 bases. Per germline, CDR1 LGHNA and CDR2 YSLEER. This CDR3 has 15 residues. J was trimmed by 6 bases and V by 3 bases; bases with no gene match: 7. CDR3 DNA: TGCGCCAGCAGCCAGAGGACAGGGATCGGTCAGCCCCAGCATTTT. Amino acids: CASSQRTGIGQPQHF.

V is TRBV11-3 and J is TRBJ1-2; 7 bases line up with TRBD1. This CDR3 spans 14 amino acids. Germline V lookup: CDR1 SGHNT, CDR2 YENEEA. Unmatched junction bases numbered 6, after V lost 5 bases and J lost 3 bases. CDR3: CASSSKGTDYGYTF. CDR3 nucleotides: TGTGCCAGCAGCAGTAAAGGGACAGACTATGGCTACACCTTC.

The gene calls are TRBV20-1 and TRBJ2-1; weak D call: TRBD2 (5 bases). Trimming removed 3 bases from V and 9 bases from J, with 15 bases in between. Looked up from germline, CDR1 is DFQATT and CDR2 is SNEGSKA (reference sequence). The CDR3 extends over 13 amino acids. CDR3 bases: TGCAGTGCTAGGGTTCCATACCGGGGTGAGCAGTTCTTC. This translates into CSARVPYRGEQFF.

This chain uses TRBV7-8 with TRBJ2-7; 9 positions match TRBD1. CDR3 length: 19 amino acids. Trimming cost V 7 bases and J 0 bases; bases outside gene matches: 19. Per the germline V gene, CDR1 is SGHVS and CDR2 is FQNEAQ. The DNA for the CDR3 is TGTGCCAGCACCACCGGGACAGGGAATTCCCTAGCGCGCTCCTACGAGCAGTACTTC. Translating it yields CASTTGTGNSLARSYEQYF.

This clonotype has a handful of counts. This chain's CDR3 is CASSGAGEGGYTF. The DNA for the CDR3 is TGTGCCAGCAGTGGTGCTGGGGAGGGAGGCTACACCTTC. This chain uses TRBV6-1 with TRBJ1-2; D is unresolved. Germline CDR1 and CDR2: MNHNS and SASEGT. The length of the CDR3 is 13 residues. The V gene lost 4 bases and the J gene lost 8 bases, with 14 bases spanning the gap.

This clonotype was found a few times. The CDR3 sequence: CASSNRREQYF. The CDR3 nucleotides read TGTGCCAGCAGTAACCGGAGGGAGCAGTACTTC. This chain joins TRBV25-1 and TRBJ2-7, with a weak D call TRBD2 (5 bases). Germline lookup yields CDR1 MGHDK and CDR2 SYGVNS. The V end lost 5 bases, the J end lost 7 bases, and 9 bases lay between the germline ends. The CDR3 is 11 residues long.

The chain is built from TRBV5-1 and TRBJ2-1, with 8 positions matching TRBD1. The CDR3 loop spans 16 amino acids. The V gene end was trimmed by 3 bases and the J gene end by 4 bases; junction bases not matched to a gene: 9. Germline V gene lookup returns CDR1 SGHRS and CDR2 YFSETQ. As DNA, the CDR3 is TGCGCCAGCAGCTCGTCCTGGGACAGGTCATACAATGAGCAGTTCTTC. This translates into CASSSSWDRSYNEQFF.

In its sample, this clonotype was seen a few times. The chain combines TRBV27 with TRBJ2-4; no reliable D call. CDR3 length equals 11 residues. Germline V gene sequence: CDR1 MNHEY, CDR2 SMNVEV (reference sequence). V gave up 4 bases and J gave up 11 bases, with 9 bases separating them. Written as DNA, the CDR3 is TGTGCCAGCAGTTCTGCAGGTGTTCAGTACTTC. As protein: CASSSAGVQYF.

J is TRBJ2-1 and V is TRBV13, with 12 positions matching TRBD2. Losses at the gene ends were 4 bases for V and 1 base for J; bases not matched to a gene: 5. The CDR3 has 17 amino acids. Germline loops: CDR1 PRHDT, CDR2 FYEKMQ (reference sequence). The CDR3 sequence is CASSYSLAGGSYNEQFF. The CDR3 nucleotides read TGTGCCAGCAGCTACTCACTAGCGGGGGGTTCCTACAATGAGCAGTTCTTC.

This clonotype has at least ten counts. CDR3 in DNA: TGTGCCAGCAGCCAAGGGGACTTCTCCTACAATGAGCAGTTCTTC. Its translation is CASSQGDFSYNEQFF. This chain joins TRBV3-1 and TRBJ2-1; maybe TRBD2 (6 bases). Germline assignment: CDR1 LGHDT and CDR2 YNNKEL (reference sequence). Trimming left V 1 base short and J 0 bases short, with 7 bases between. The CDR3 runs to 15 residues.

The V gene is TRBV5-6, the J gene TRBJ2-2; 8 nucleotides match TRBD2. Looked up from germline, CDR1 is SGHDT and CDR2 is YYEEEE. V lost 4 bases to trimming and J lost 4 bases; unmatched junction nucleotides: 6. This CDR3 has 15 residues. The CDR3 reads CASSRGGRVTGELFF. The CDR3 DNA sequence: TGTGCCAGCAGCCGGGGGGGCAGGGTCACCGGGGAGCTGTTTTTT.

This clonotype showed up many times. This chain links TRBV10-3 with TRBJ1-5; D ambiguous. CDR1 ENHRY and CDR2 SYGVKD come from the germline V gene. V dropped 6 bases and J dropped 7 bases, with 13 bases sitting between them. There are 13 residues in the CDR3. CDR3 sequence (DNA): TGTGCCATCAGCCGAGAGGAACGGCAGCCCCAGCATTTT. It translates to CAISREERQPQHF.

This clonotype has only a few counts. The V and J genes are TRBV15 and TRBJ1-3; D is unclear. The germline V gene encodes CDR1 LNHNV and CDR2 YYDKDF (reference sequence). V dropped 5 bases and J dropped 4 bases, with 15 bases sitting between them. CDR3 length: 15 residues. This CDR3 reads CATSQDGSRGNTIYF. The CDR3 DNA follows: TGTGCCACCAGCCAAGACGGATCTCGAGGAAACACCATATATTTT.

This clonotype was detected ten times or more. The rearrangement uses TRBV12-3 or TRBV12-4 and TRBJ1-1; 7 bases are shared with TRBD1. The CDR3 is 14 residues long. The ends lost 3 bases at V and 1 base at J; junction bases unmatched: 2. The CDR3 DNA reads as TGTGCCAGCAGTTTCAGGGGGACGAACACTGAAGCTTTCTTT. This translates into CASSFRGTNTEAFF.

The chain recombines TRBV12-3 or TRBV12-4 with TRBJ1-1, with no clear D. CDR3 length: 12 residues. V dropped 5 bases and J dropped 6 bases, with 10 bases sitting between them. CDR3 sequence: CASSTTLAEAFF. The CDR3 region has the DNA TGTGCCAGCAGTACCACCTTGGCTGAAGCTTTCTTT.

This clonotype was observed a handful of times. The chain recombines TRBV5-1 with TRBJ2-1; perhaps TRBD2 as D (5 bases). Looked up from germline, CDR1 is SGHRS and CDR2 is YFSETQ. Trimming cost V 0 bases and J 5 bases, with 12 bases left between them. CDR3 size: 15 residues. DNA for the CDR3: TGCGCCAGCAGCTTGGGCACAACTAGAGACAATGAGCAGTTCTTC. This translates into CASSLGTTRDNEQFF.

There are many counts of this clonotype. The gene calls are TRBV4-1 and TRBJ1-3; no firm D call. With 0 bases removed from V and 2 bases from J, the gap between germline ends came to 11 bases. Looked up from germline, CDR1 is MGHRA and CDR2 is YSYEKL. CDR3 length: 16 amino acids. The DNA for the CDR3 is TGCGCCAGCAGCCAAGATGAAGACTTTACTGGAAACACCATATATTTT. It yields the protein CASSQDEDFTGNTIYF.

The chain recombines TRBV29-1 with TRBJ1-1, with D tentatively TRBD1 (5 bases). From germline, CDR1 is SQVTM and CDR2 ANQGSEA. The CDR3 runs to 13 residues. Trimming removed 4 bases from V and 4 bases from J, with 13 bases in between. In nucleotides, the CDR3 is TGCAGCGTTGGGGGGTGGGACGGCACTGAAGCTTTCTTT. Residues: CSVGGWDGTEAFF.

The V and J genes are TRBV18 and TRBJ2-4; D call uncertain. This CDR3 region has 16 residues. With 3 bases removed from V and 1 base from J, the gap between germline ends came to 13 bases. Germline V gene lookup returns CDR1 KGHSH and CDR2 LQKENI. The CDR3 protein is CASSPSVGSAKNIQYF. CDR3 sequence (DNA): TGTGCCAGCTCACCGAGTGTGGGGTCGGCCAAAAACATTCAGTACTTC.

The chain combines TRBV12-3 or TRBV12-4 with TRBJ2-3; D could derive from TRBD1 or TRBD2 (5 bases each). The CDR3 runs to 14 residues. Trimming removed 3 bases from V and 8 bases from J, with 15 bases in between. The CDR3 nucleotides read TGTGCCAGCAGTTTTTCGGGGACGGTGGGTACGCAGTATTTT. Residues: CASSFSGTVGTQYF.

DNA of the CDR3: TGTGCCATCAGTGGGTTTCAGACAGGGAGGAGCGCTGAAGCTTTCTTT. Amino acid sequence: CAISGFQTGRSAEAFF. The rearrangement uses TRBV10-3 and TRBJ1-1, with 7 bases that match TRBD1. Unmatched junction bases numbered 14, after V lost 4 bases and J lost 6 bases. This CDR3 has 16 residues. Germline loops: CDR1 ENHRY, CDR2 SYGVKD.